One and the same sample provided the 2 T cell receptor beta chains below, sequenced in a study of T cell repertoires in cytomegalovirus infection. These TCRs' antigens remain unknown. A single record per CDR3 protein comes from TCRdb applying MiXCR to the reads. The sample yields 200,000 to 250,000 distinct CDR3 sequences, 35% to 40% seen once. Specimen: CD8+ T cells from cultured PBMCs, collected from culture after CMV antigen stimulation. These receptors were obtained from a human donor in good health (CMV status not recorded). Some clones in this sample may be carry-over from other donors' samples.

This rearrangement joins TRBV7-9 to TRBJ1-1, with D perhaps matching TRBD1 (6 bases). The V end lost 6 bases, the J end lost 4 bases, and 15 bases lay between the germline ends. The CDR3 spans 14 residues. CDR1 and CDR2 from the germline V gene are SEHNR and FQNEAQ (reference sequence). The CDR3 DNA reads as TGTGCCAGCAGTGGTGGGACACAACCCACTGAAGCTTTCTTT. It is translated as CASSGGTQPTEAFF.

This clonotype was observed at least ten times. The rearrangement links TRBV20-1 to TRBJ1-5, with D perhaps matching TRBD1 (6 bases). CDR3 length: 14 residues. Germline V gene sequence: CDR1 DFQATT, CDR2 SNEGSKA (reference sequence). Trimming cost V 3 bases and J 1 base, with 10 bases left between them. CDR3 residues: CSASATGSNQPQHF. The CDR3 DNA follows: TGCAGTGCTAGTGCCACAGGGAGCAATCAGCCCCAGCATTTT.